These 21 T cell receptor beta chains originate from one sample sequenced in a study of T cell clonality in common variable immunodeficiency (dated by TCRdb to about 2015). Results and caveats for the whole study, not just this receptor: CVID TCRbeta sequences reportedly showed fewer deletions and N-nucleotide insertions and lacked highly modified clones with 13 or more V deletions.

The library was obtained by the immunoSEQ multiplex PCR assay. TCRdb took over this immuneACCESS table, retaining in-frame rearrangements with V and J assigned. Such tables are incomplete; in checked studies, under half of the missing clones stem from an unresolved V gene, and the remainder is unexplained. The sample has around 33,000 clones on record, with no singletons. The ten largest make up approximately 30% of the sample. No antigen is known for these receptors. What was sequenced was peripheral blood mononuclear cells. The receptors come from a human donor with common variable immunodeficiency.

This clone was recorded many times. The observed sequence ends 3 residues before the CDR3 terminus, with the missing tail filled in from the germline J gene. The chain combines TRBV3-1 (or the pseudogene TRBV3-2) with TRBJ1-5; D remains ambiguous. Germline V CDR1 and CDR2: LGHDT, YNNKEL (reference sequence). Trimming pared 1 base from V and 9 bases from J, leaving 13 bases between. The CDR3 is 14 amino acids. CDR3 bases read: TGTGCCAGCAGCCAAGGGATTTGGGCCGGGCCC. The encoded protein is CASSQGIWAGP. The whole CDR3 sequence reads CASSQGIWAGPQHF.

This clone came up many times. Incomplete CDR3 DNA: TGCGCCAGCAGCTTGGGGGACTACACTGAA. Translation gives CASSLGDYTE. The whole CDR3 protein is CASSLGDYTEAFF. The rearrangement uses TRBV5-1 and TRBJ1-1, with D possibly matching TRBD1 (5 bases). Coverage ceases 3 residues before the CDR3 finishes, and the germline J gene fills in the end. There are 13 residues in the CDR3. The V gene lost 0 bases and the J gene lost 3 bases, with 6 bases spanning the gap. Germline-derived CDR1 and CDR2 are SGHRS and YFSETQ.

This clone was picked up many times. The CDR3 end is not reached by the read, which stops 3 residues before it; the germline J gene fills it in. This chain uses TRBV19 with TRBJ1-2; no clear D. V was trimmed by 1 base and J by 4 bases, leaving 4 bases between them. This CDR3 spans 12 amino acids. CDR1 and CDR2 (germline): LNHDA, SQIVND (reference sequence). The part of the CDR3 DNA that was read is TGTGCCAGTAGTATAGCCAGCTATGGC. It is translated as CASSIASYG. The CDR3 reads in full as CASSIASYGYTF.

By sample share, this clone is medium-sized. The CDR3 is cut off 3 residues early in the read; its end comes from the germline J gene. Different DNA sequences within this sample yield the same CDR3. The chain carries TRBV5-1 and TRBJ2-5; 16 bases fit TRBD2. J was trimmed by 4 bases and V by 3 bases; bases with no gene match: 9. Germline CDR1 is SGHRS and CDR2 is YFSETQ. The CDR3 is made up of 18 amino acids. The sequenced part of the CDR3 DNA is TGCGCCAGCAGCTCGGGACTAGCGGGAGGGCCGGCTCTAGAGACC. It encodes CASSSGLAGGPALET. The whole CDR3 reads CASSSGLAGGPALETQYF.

For this clone: The read comes to an end 3 residues before the CDR3 does, leaving the germline J gene to fill in the end. V is TRBV20-1 and J is TRBJ2-7; 9 bases align to TRBD2. Looked up from germline, CDR1 is DFQATT and CDR2 is SNEGSKA (reference sequence). CDR3 length: 16 residues. The V gene end was trimmed by 4 bases and the J gene end by 0 bases; junction bases not matched to a gene: 10. CDR3 protein: CSAIRFLSGSSYEQYF. The sequenced CDR3 bases are TGCAGTGCTATCCGCTTTCTTAGCGGGAGCTCCTACGAG.

This clone occurred a few times. From the germline J gene comes the end of the CDR3, since the read stops 3 residues before it. J is TRBJ1-4 and V is TRBV6-2 or TRBV6-3, with TRBD1 matching 7 bases. CDR3 length equals 15 residues. V trimming: 4 bases; J trimming: 4 bases; junction bases outside the gene matches: 6. The V gene's germline CDR1 is MNHEY and CDR2 SVGEGT. CDR3: CASSSNRDSNEKLFF. The sequenced CDR3 bases are TGTGCCAGCAGTTCAAACCGGGACAGTAATGAAAAA.

This clone was seen repeatedly, ten times or more. CDR3 DNA (partial): TGTGCCAGCAGCTTACCGGGACTAGCCTACGAG. It yields the protein CASSLPGLAYE. The CDR3 in full is CASSLPGLAYEQYF. This chain connects TRBV5-6 to TRBJ2-7; 8 bases fit TRBD2. Read sequence stops 3 residues before the CDR3 end, and the germline J gene provides the missing end. CDR1 is SGHDT and CDR2 is YYEEEE in the germline V gene. The CDR3 consists of 14 residues. The trim removed 2 bases at V and 2 bases at J, leaving 3 bases unmatched.

This clone counts as medium-sized (0.01 to 0.1%). The CDR3 goes on 3 residues after the read ends, and that part is filled in from the germline J gene. This chain links TRBV2 with TRBJ2-1, with TRBD2 matching over 7 bases. V was clipped by 4 bases and J by 9 bases; unmatched bases: 12. This CDR3 comprises 15 residues. The germline V gene has CDR1 SNHLY and CDR2 FYNNEI. CDR3: CASSVLAGEMIEQFF. Partial CDR3 DNA: TGTGCCAGCAGTGTCCTCGCGGGAGAAATGATTGAG.

In regard to this clone: The CDR3 end is not reached by the read, which stops 3 residues before it; the germline J gene fills it in. The rearrangement joins TRBV7-3 to TRBJ1-1, with unresolved D. In germline, CDR1 is SGHTA, CDR2 FQGTGA. This CDR3 spans 14 amino acids. V was shortened by 2 bases and J by 1 base, with 8 bases between the two germline ends. CDR3 region: CASSLVSGNTEAFF. The sequenced part of the CDR3 DNA is TGTGCCAGCAGCTTAGTTAGCGGGAACACTGAA.

Of note for this clone: The read ends 3 residues before the CDR3 terminus; that terminus is restored from the germline J gene. The chain recombines TRBV2 with TRBJ2-7, with 10 nucleotides matching TRBD1. The CDR3 length is 13 residues. The germline V gene has CDR1 SNHLY and CDR2 FYNNEI. V lost 10 bases to trimming and J lost 4 bases; unmatched junction nucleotides: 7. The sequenced CDR3 bases are TGTGCCACCGATGGACAGGGGGGTTACGAG. Translation gives CATDGQGGYE. The whole CDR3 sequence is CATDGQGGYEQYF.

In this sample, this clone turned up many times. The read terminates 3 residues ahead of where the CDR3 ends, so the germline J gene completes it. This chain uses TRBV5-1 with TRBJ2-3; 10 nucleotides line up with TRBD2. The CDR3 is made up of 16 amino acids. In germline, CDR1 is SGHRS, CDR2 YFSETQ. The trim removed 0 bases at V and 2 bases at J, leaving 3 bases unmatched. The sequenced CDR3 bases are TGCGCCAGCAGCTTGGGGACTAGCGGAAACACAGATACG. It specifies CASSLGTSGNTDT. The entire CDR3 protein reads CASSLGTSGNTDTQYF.

Many counts were recorded for this clone. The CDR3 is cut off 3 residues early in the read; its end comes from the germline J gene. V gene TRBV30 combines with J gene TRBJ2-3; D unclear. V was pared by 5 bases and J by 8 bases, with 8 bases between. Germline values: CDR1 GTSNPN, CDR2 SVGIG (reference sequence). This CDR3 comprises 10 residues. CDR3 DNA (partial): TGTGCCTGGGGGCTCGGTACG. It encodes CAWGLGT. The CDR3 in its entirety is CAWGLGTQYF. Supplemented by reference TRBV30 and TRBJ2-3, the full variable domain reads SQTIHQWPATLVQPVGSPLSLECTVEGTSNPNLYWYRQAAGRGLQLLFYSVGIGQISSEVPQNLSASRPQDRQFILSSKKLLLSDSGFYLCAWGLGTQYFGPGTRLTVL.

There are a few counts of this clone. Other DNA sequences of this sample code for an identical CDR3. CDR3 DNA, as far as it was read: TGTGCCAGATCCAGGGGGGACCCGTTGGATGGC. It specifies CARSRGDPLDG. Given in full, the CDR3 is CARSRGDPLDGYTF. The chain employs TRBV30 and TRBJ1-2; 7 bases align to TRBD1. The observed sequence ends 3 residues before the CDR3 terminus, with the missing tail filled in from the germline J gene. Germline V gives CDR1 GTSNPN, CDR2 SVGIG (reference sequence). The V segment lost 8 bases and the J segment 6 bases; nucleotides outside the gene matches: 15. The CDR3 consists of 14 residues.

In its sample, this clone was seen a few times. The read terminates 3 residues before the CDR3 end, so the remaining end is supplied by the germline J gene. This chain connects TRBV7-6 to TRBJ2-1; 9 nucleotides match TRBD2. From germline, CDR1 is SGHVS and CDR2 FNYEAQ. This CDR3 is built from 16 residues. V lost 5 bases, J lost 7 bases, and 12 bases stayed unmatched. The chain's CDR3 is CASSRRVAGGLNEQFF. CDR3 DNA, as far as it was read: TGTGCCAGCAGCAGACGGGTGGCGGGAGGGTTGAATGAG. Based on the CDR3 plus reference TRBV7-6 and TRBJ2-1, the full variable domain is GAGVSQSPRYKVTKRGQDVALRCDPISGHVSLYWYRQALGQGPEFLTYFNYEAQQDKSGLPNDRFSAERPEGSISTLTIQRTEQRDSAMYRCASSRRVAGGLNEQFFGPGTRLTVL.

This clone was observed a handful of times. The read ends 3 residues early relative to the CDR3; the germline J gene fills the gap. This chain links TRBV7-9 with TRBJ2-1, with TRBD2 matching over 12 bases. Germline V gene lookup returns CDR1 SEHNR and CDR2 FQNEAQ (reference sequence). Trimming cost V 5 bases and J 6 bases; bases outside gene matches: 5. The CDR3 spans 15 residues. The sequenced CDR3 bases are TGTGCCAGCAGCCGACTAGCGGGAGCTCTCAATGAG. It encodes CASSRLAGALNE. The complete CDR3 protein is CASSRLAGALNEQFF.

There are many counts of this clone. The CDR3 DNA, read in part, is TGTGCCAGCAGCGTGGGACTAGCGGGTGAG. This codes for CASSVGLAGE. In full, the CDR3 reads CASSVGLAGEQFF. J is TRBJ2-1 and V is TRBV7-9; TRBD2 agrees at 12 bases. Read data end 3 residues before the CDR3 end; the end is taken from the germline J gene. Trimming removed 5 bases from V and 9 bases from J; junction bases left unmatched: 2. The CDR3 sequence is 13 residues long. Germline CDR1 SEHNR, CDR2 FQNEAQ (reference sequence). Complete variable domain (other parts from reference TRBV7-9 and TRBJ2-1): DTGVSQNPRHKITKRGQNVTFRCDPISEHNRLYWYRQTLGQGPEFLTYFQNEAQLEKSRLLSDRFSAERPKGSFSTLEIQRTEQGDSAMYLCASSVGLAGEQFFGPGTRLTVL.

This clone was recorded a few times. With the read ending 3 residues before the CDR3 end, the germline J gene is used to fill in that end. The chain couples TRBV7-2 to TRBJ2-1; possible D gene TRBD1, 6 bases. Trimming shortened V by 3 bases and J by 9 bases, and 12 bases separated the two germline ends. The CDR3 length is 13 residues. Germline CDR1 and CDR2: SGHTA and FQGNSA. Partial CDR3 DNA: TGTGCCAGCAGCTTGAACAGGGACGGTGAG. Translated: CASSLNRDGE. The full CDR3 sequence reads CASSLNRDGEQFF.

On this clone itself: The DNA ends 3 residues before the CDR3 does, and the rest of the CDR3 is filled in from the germline J gene. The gene calls are TRBV19 and TRBJ1-1; D call uncertain. Trimming shortened V by 4 bases and J by 5 bases, and 14 bases separated the two germline ends. The length of the CDR3 is 14 residues. Germline CDR1 reads LNHDA; CDR2 reads SQIVND (reference sequence). CDR3 DNA (partial): TGTGCCAGTAGTACAAACCTACGTCGGACTGAA. This encodes CASSTNLRRTE. The full CDR3 sequence reads CASSTNLRRTEAFF.

In the case of this clone: A read error may produce the germline difference seen at one junction end. The DNA read from the CDR3 is TGTGCCAGCAGCGTAGAACTGGGGGGGTCCTACGAG. This translates into CASSVELGGSYE. The whole CDR3 protein reads CASSVELGGSYEQYF. The chain recombines TRBV11-2 with TRBJ2-7, with 7 bases fitting TRBD2. The missing CDR3 end, 3 residues past where the read stops, is filled in from the germline J gene. CDR3 length equals 15 residues. The germline CDR1 and CDR2 sequences are SGHAT and FQNNGV.

This clone was recorded many times. The DNA ends 3 residues before the CDR3 does, and the rest of the CDR3 is filled in from the germline J gene. The chain couples TRBV29-1 to TRBJ2-1; TRBD2 might be the D (6 bases). CDR1 is SQVTM, CDR2 ANQGSEA, per germline. CDR3 length equals 13 residues. V lost 7 bases, J lost 5 bases, and 15 bases lay in between. The CDR3 sequence is CSGSLANNNEQFF. The CDR3 bases that were read are TGCAGCGGGTCCCTAGCGAATAACAATGAG.

This clone was seen a handful of times. Sequencing ends 3 residues short of the CDR3 end; the germline J gene provides the rest. This chain joins TRBV2 and TRBJ2-3, with 7 bases that match TRBD2. Losses at the gene ends were 8 bases for V and 1 base for J; bases not matched to a gene: 12. Per the germline V gene, CDR1 is SNHLY and CDR2 is FYNNEI. This CDR3 region has 16 residues. CDR3 DNA (partial): TGTGCCAGCTGGGGAGGAGCGGGAATGGGCACAGATACG. Encoded protein: CASWGGAGMGTDT. The CDR3, in full, reads CASWGGAGMGTDTQYF.